This T cell receptor beta chain appears in the sequencing data of a study of control samples from healthy donors and cancer patients. Only in-frame clones appear in the TCRdb table, and some are missing; sequencing was by immunoSEQ multiplex PCR. The sample includes fewer than 95,000 clones, 85% to 90% seen only once; the top ten take 1.3%. From germline, CDR1 is SNHLY and CDR2 FYNNEI. Losses at the gene ends were 6 bases for V and 3 bases for J; bases not matched to a gene: 2. The CDR3 extends over 14 amino acids. The TCR comes from a woman between 45 and 65 years old in good health. This chain connects TRBV2 to TRBJ1-4; 9 nucleotides agree with TRBD1. The sample was blood. The CDR3, as DNA: TGTGCCAGCAGCGGACAGGGGTCTAATGAAAAACTGTTTTTT. As protein: CASSGQGSNEKLFF.